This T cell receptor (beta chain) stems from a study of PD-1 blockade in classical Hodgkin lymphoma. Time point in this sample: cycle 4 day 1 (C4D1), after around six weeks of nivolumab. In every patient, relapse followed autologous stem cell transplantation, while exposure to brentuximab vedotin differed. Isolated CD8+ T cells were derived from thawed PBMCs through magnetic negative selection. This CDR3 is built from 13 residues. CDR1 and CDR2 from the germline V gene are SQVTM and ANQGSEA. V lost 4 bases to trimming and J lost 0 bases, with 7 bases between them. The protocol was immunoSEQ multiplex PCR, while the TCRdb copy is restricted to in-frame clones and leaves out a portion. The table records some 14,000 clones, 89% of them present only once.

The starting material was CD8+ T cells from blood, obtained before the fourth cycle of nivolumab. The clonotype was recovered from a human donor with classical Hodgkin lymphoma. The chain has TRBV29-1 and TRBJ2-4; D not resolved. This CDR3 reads CSVVSLAKNIQYF. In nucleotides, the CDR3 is TGCAGCGTTGTGTCGTTAGCCAAAAACATTCAGTACTTC. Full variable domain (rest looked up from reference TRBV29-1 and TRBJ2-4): SAVISQKPSRDICQRGTSLTIQCQVDSQVTMMFWYRQQPGQSLTLIATANQGSEATYESGFVIDKFPISRPNLTFSTLTVSNMSPEDSSIYLCSVVSLAKNIQYFGAGTRLSVL.